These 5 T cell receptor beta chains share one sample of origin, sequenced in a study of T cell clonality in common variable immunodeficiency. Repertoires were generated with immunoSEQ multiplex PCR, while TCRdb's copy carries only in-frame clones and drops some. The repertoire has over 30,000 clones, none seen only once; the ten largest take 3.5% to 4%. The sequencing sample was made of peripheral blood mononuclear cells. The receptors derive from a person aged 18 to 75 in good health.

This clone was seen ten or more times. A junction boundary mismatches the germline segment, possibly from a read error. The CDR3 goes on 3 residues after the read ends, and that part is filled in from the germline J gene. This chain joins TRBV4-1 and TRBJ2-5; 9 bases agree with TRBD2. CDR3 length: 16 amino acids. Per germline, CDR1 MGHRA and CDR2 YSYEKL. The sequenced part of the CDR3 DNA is TGCGTCAGCAGCCGTTCAGCGGGAGGCACGGCAGAGACC. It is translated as CVSSRSAGGTAET. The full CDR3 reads CVSSRSAGGTAETQYF.

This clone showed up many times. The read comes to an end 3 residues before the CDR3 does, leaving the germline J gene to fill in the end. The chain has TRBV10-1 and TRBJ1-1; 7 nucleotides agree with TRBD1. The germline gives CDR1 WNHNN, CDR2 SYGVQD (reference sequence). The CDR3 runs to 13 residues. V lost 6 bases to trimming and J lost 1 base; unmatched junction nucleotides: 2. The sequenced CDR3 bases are TGCGCCAGCAGCTACAGGGGGAACACTGAA. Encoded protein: CASSYRGNTE. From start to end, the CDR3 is CASSYRGNTEAFF.

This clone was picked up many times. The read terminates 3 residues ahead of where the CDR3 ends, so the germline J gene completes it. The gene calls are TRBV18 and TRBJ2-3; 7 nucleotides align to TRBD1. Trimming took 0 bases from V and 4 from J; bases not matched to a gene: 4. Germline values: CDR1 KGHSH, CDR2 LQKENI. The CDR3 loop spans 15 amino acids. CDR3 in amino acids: CASSPPGTVADTQYF. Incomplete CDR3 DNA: TGTGCCAGCTCACCACCTGGGACAGTGGCAGATACG.

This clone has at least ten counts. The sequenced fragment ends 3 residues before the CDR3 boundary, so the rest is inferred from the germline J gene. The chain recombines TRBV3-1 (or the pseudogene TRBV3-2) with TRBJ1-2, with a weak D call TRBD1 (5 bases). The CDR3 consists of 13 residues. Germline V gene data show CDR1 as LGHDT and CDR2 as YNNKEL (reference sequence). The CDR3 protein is CASSPTGTRGYTF. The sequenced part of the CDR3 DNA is TGTGCCAGCAGCCCAACAGGTACGCGAGGC.

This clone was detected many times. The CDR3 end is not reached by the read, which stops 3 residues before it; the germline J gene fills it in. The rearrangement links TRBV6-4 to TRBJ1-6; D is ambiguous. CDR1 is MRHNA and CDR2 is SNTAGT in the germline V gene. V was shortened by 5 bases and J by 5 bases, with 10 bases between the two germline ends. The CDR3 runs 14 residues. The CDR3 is CASSPSANNSPLHF. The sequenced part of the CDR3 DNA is TGTGCCAGCAGTCCCAGTGCCAATAATTCACCC.